Listed below are T cell receptor beta chains from one sample, sequenced in a study of T cell responses to AZD1222 COVID-19 vaccine. Only in-frame clones appear in the TCRdb table, and some are missing; sequencing was by immunoSEQ multiplex PCR. The profile shows about 88,000 clones, 85% to 90% of them singletons. Material: peripheral blood, obtained 28 days after the second AZD1222 dose. These receptor sequences come from an adult who received the AZD1222 COVID-19 vaccine. CDR3s include the opening cysteine and the closing phenylalanine or tryptophan. The D gene is left open where the match is weak. Size tells how often a clone was seen (once, few, many) or the class of an expanded clone, and some rows leave it out.

CDR3: CASRQGEYGYTF; DNA: TGTGCCAGCAGACAGGGGGAGTATGGCTACACCTTC; size: NA; D: TRBD1; J: TRBJ1-2; V: TRBV2
CDR3: CASSLIGGNEQFF; DNA: TGTGCCAGCAGCTTAATAGGGGGGAATGAGCAGTTCTTC; size: NA; D: NA; J: TRBJ2-1; V: TRBV7-3
CDR3: CASSRDTTGSPEAFF; DNA: TGTGCCAGCAGCCGCGATACGACAGGGAGTCCTGAAGCTTTCTTT; size: NA; D: TRBD1; J: TRBJ1-1; V: TRBV5-4
CDR3: CAWTMGLDSPLHF; DNA: TGTGCCTGGACAATGGGGTTGGATTCACCCCTCCACTTT; size: NA; D: NA; J: TRBJ1-6; V: TRBV30
CDR3: CSASVNYNSPLHF; DNA: TGCAGTGCTAGTGTTAACTATAATTCACCCCTCCACTTT; size: once; D: NA; J: TRBJ1-6; V: TRBV20-1
CDR3: CASRAFNYGYTF; DNA: TGTGCCAGCAGGGCGTTTAACTATGGCTACACCTTC; size: once; D: NA; J: TRBJ1-2; V: TRBV9
CDR3: CASSFSGSGSYNEQFF; DNA: TGTGCCAGCTCATTTAGCGGTTCGGGCTCCTACAATGAGCAGTTCTTC; size: NA; D: NA; J: TRBJ2-1; V: TRBV18
CDR3: CASSFTGLTEAFF; DNA: TGCGCCAGCAGCTTCACAGGGTTGACTGAAGCTTTCTTT; size: NA; D: NA; J: TRBJ1-1; V: TRBV5-1
CDR3: CAWSTSFSNSPLHF; DNA: TGTGCCTGGAGTACCTCCTTTAGTAATTCACCCCTCCACTTT; size: NA; D: NA; J: TRBJ1-6; V: TRBV30
CDR3: CAWSVNGLGGAQNLYGYTF; DNA: TGTGCCTGGAGTGTAAACGGGCTGGGAGGGGCGCAGAACTTATATGGCTACACCTTC; size: NA; D: NA; J: TRBJ1-2; V: TRBV30
CDR3: CASSYGQVDSPLHF; DNA: TGCGCCAGCAGCTATGGACAGGTTGACTCACCCCTCCACTTT; size: NA; D: TRBD1; J: TRBJ1-6; V: TRBV5-1
CDR3: CASSGSGGEQYF; DNA: TGTGCCAGCAGTGGATCGGGGGGCGAGCAGTACTTC; size: NA; D: TRBD2; J: TRBJ2-7; V: TRBV2